This TCR beta chain was sequenced for a study of cytomegalovirus exposure and HLA in healthy donors. This clone has a handful of counts. This CDR3 comprises 14 residues. Germline V lookup: CDR1 LGHNA, CDR2 YNFKEQ. V was trimmed by 3 bases and J by 6 bases, leaving 14 bases between them. It was with 60 Vbeta and 13 Jbeta primers that the PCR ran. The assay was immunoSEQ multiplex PCR, and TCRdb's table has in-frame clones only and misses some. This table has about 130,000 clones, around 80% appearing once. V usage is TRBV4-2 and J usage is TRBJ1-1; maybe TRBD1 (6 bases). The sequence came from a middle-aged man in good health and CMV-seropositive. Sequenced input: PBMCs. CDR3 DNA sequence: TGTGCCAGCAGCCAGCCACAGGGTCGGTCTGAAGCTTTCTTT. Encoded protein: CASSQPQGRSEAFF.